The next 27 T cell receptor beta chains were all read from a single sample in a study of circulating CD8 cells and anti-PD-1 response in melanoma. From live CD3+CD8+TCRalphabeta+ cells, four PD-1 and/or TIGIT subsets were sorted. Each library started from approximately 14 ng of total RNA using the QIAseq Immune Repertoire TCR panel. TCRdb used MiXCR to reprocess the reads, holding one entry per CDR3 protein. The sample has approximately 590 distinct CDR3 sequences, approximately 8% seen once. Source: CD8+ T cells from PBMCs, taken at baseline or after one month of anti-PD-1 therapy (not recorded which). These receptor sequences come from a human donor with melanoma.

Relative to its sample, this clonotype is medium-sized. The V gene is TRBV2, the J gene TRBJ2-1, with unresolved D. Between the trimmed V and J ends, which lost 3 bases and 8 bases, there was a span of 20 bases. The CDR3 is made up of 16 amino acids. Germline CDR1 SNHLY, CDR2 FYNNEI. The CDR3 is CASSDPSEATSDEQFF. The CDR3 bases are TGTGCCAGCAGTGATCCCTCCGAAGCCACGTCAGATGAGCAGTTCTTC.

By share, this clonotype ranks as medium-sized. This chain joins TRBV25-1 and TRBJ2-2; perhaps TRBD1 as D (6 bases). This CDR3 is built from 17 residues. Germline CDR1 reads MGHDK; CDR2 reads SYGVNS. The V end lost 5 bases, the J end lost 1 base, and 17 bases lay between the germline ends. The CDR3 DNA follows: TGTGCCAGCAGTCCCTCCGCCGGACAGAAGAACACCGGGGAGCTGTTTTTT. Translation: CASSPSAGQKNTGELFF.

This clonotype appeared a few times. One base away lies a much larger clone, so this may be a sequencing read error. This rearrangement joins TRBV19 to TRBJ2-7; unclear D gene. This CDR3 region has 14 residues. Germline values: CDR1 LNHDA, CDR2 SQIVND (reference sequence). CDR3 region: CASGIGPSSVEQYF. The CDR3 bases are TGTGCCAGTGGTATCGGTCCCTCCTCGGTCGAGCAGTACTTC.

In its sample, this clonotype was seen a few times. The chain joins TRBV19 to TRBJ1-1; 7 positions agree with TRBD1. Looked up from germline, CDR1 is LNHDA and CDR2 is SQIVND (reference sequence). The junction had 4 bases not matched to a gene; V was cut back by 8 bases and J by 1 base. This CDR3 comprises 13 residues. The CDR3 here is CASDRVPNTEAFF. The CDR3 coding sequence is TGTGCCAGTGACAGGGTTCCGAACACTGAAGCTTTCTTT.

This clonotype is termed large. CDR3 bases: TGTGCCAGCAGTCCCGGGGCCTTAATGAGCTCCTACGAGCAGTACTTC. Translating it yields CASSPGALMSSYEQYF. This rearrangement joins TRBV27 to TRBJ2-7; TRBD1 or TRBD2 may be the D gene (5 bases each). Per the germline V gene, CDR1 is MNHEY and CDR2 is SMNVEV (reference sequence). Trimming left V 5 bases short and J 0 bases short, with 17 bases between. The CDR3 has 16 residues.

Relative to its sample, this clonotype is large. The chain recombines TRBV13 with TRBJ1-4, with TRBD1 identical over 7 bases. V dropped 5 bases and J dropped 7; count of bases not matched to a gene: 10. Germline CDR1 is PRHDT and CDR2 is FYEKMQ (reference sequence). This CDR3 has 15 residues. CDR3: CASSHQQGSSEKLFF. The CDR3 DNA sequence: TGTGCCAGCAGCCACCAACAGGGGTCTAGTGAAAAACTGTTTTTT.

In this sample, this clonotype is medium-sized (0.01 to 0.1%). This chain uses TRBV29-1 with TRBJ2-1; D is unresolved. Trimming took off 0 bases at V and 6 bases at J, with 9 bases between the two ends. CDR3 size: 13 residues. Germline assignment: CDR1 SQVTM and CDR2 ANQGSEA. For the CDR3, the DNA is TGCAGCGTTGAAGATCCCCCAGGCAATGAGCAGTTCTTC. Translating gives CSVEDPPGNEQFF.

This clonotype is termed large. As DNA, the CDR3 is TGTGCCAGCAGCCAAGATGAGAGAGAACCTCATAATTCACCCCTCCACTTT. It specifies CASSQDEREPHNSPLHF. The V call is TRBV14, the J call TRBJ1-6; no reliable D call. Germline V CDR1 and CDR2: SGHDN, FVKESK. V gave up 0 bases and J gave up 5 bases, with 14 bases separating them. This CDR3 contains 17 residues.

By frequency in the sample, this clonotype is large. CDR3 DNA sequence: TGTGCCAGCAGCGGCAGGGGGTCCTGGGAGACCCAGTACTTC. Amino acid sequence: CASSGRGSWETQYF. The J gene is TRBJ2-5, the V gene TRBV7-2; 7 bases map to TRBD1. V was pared by 5 bases and J by 5 bases, with 8 bases of the junction left unmatched. This CDR3 spans 14 amino acids. The germline gives CDR1 SGHTA, CDR2 FQGNSA.

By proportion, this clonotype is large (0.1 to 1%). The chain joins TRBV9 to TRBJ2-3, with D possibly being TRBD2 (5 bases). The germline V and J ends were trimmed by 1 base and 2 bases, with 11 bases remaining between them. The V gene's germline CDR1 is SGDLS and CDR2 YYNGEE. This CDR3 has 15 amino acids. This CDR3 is CASSVTGEITDTQYF. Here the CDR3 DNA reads TGTGCCAGCAGCGTAACCGGGGAGATCACAGATACGCAGTATTTT.

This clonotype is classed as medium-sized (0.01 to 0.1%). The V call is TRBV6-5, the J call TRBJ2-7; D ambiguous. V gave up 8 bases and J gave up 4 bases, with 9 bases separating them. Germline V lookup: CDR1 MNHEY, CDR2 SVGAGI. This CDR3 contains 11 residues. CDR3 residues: CASSAGYEQYF. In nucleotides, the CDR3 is TGTGCCAGCTCTGCTGGATACGAGCAGTACTTC.

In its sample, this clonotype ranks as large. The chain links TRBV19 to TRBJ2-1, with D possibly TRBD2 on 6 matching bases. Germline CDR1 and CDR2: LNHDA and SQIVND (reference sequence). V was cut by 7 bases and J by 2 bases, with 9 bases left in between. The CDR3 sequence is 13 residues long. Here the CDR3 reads CASTGVAYNEQFF. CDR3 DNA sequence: TGTGCCAGTACGGGGGTGGCCTACAATGAGCAGTTCTTC.

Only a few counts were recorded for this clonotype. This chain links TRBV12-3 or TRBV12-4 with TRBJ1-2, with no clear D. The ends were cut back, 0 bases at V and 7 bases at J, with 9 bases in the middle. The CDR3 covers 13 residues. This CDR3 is CASSLAAFFGYTF. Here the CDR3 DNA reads TGTGCCAGCAGTTTAGCGGCCTTTTTTGGCTACACCTTC.

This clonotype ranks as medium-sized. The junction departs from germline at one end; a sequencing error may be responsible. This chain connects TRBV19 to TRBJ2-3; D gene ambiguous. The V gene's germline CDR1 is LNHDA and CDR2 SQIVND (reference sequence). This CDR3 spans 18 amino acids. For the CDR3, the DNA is TGTACCAGTAGTAAAGAGCCCTGGACGGGTACGATCACAGATACGCAGTATTTT. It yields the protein CTSSKEPWTGTITDTQYF.

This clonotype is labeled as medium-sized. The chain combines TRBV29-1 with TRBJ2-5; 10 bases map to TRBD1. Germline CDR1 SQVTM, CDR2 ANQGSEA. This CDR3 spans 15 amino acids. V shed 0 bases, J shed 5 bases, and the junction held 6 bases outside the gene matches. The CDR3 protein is CSVEDDRGPWETQYF. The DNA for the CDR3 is TGCAGCGTTGAAGACGACAGGGGGCCGTGGGAGACCCAGTACTTC.

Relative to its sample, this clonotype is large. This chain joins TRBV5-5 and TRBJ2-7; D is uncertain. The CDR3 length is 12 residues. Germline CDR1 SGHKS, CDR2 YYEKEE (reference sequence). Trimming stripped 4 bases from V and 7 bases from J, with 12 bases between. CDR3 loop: CASSGDDDEQYF. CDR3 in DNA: TGTGCCAGCAGCGGTGATGACGATGAGCAGTACTTC.

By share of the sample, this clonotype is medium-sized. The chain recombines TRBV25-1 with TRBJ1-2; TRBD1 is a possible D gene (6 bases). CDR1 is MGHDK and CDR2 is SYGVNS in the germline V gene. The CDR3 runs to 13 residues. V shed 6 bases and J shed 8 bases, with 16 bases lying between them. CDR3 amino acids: CASSATGSQGYTF. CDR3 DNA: TGTGCCAGCAGCGCCACAGGGAGTCAGGGCTACACCTTC.

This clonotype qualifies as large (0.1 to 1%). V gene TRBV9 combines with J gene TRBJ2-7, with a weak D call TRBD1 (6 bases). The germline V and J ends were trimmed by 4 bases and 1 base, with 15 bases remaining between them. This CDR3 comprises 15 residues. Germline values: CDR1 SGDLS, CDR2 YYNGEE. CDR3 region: CASSPSPQGSYEQYF. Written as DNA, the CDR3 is TGTGCCAGCAGCCCCTCCCCCCAGGGGTCCTACGAGCAGTACTTC.

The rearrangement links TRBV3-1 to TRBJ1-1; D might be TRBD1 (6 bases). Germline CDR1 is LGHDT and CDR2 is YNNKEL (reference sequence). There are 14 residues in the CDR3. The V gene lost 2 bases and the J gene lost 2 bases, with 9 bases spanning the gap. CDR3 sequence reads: CASSQSRGNTEAFF. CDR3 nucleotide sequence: TGTGCCAGCAGCCAAAGCAGGGGTAACACTGAAGCTTTCTTT.

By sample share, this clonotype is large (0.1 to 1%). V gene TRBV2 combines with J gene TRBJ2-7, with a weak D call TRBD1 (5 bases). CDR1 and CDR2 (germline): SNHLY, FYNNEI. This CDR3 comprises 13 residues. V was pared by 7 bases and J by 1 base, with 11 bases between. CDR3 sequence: CASTLTDSYEQYF. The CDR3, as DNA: TGTGCCAGCACCTTGACAGATTCCTACGAGCAGTACTTC.

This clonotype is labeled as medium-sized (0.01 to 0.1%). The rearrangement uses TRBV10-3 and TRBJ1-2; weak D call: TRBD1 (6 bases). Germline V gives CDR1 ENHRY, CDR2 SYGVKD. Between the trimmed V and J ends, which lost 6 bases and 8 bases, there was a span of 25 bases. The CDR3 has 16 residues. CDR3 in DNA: TGTGCCATCAGGTCCGAAACAGGGTCGGGGATGTTGGGCTACACCTTC. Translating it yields CAIRSETGSGMLGYTF.

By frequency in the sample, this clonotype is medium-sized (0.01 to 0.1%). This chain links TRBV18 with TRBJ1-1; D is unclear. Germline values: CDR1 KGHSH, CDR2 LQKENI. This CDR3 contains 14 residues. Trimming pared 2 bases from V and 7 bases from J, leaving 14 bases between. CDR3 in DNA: TGTGCCAGCTCACCAGGAACAGCACTGGGTGAAGCTTTCTTT. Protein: CASSPGTALGEAFF.

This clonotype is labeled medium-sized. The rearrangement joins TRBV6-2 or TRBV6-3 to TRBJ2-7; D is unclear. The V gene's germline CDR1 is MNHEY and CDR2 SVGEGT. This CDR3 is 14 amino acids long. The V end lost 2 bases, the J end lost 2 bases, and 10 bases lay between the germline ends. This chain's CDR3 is CASSYAETAYEQYF. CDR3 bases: TGTGCCAGCAGTTACGCGGAGACTGCCTACGAGCAGTACTTC.

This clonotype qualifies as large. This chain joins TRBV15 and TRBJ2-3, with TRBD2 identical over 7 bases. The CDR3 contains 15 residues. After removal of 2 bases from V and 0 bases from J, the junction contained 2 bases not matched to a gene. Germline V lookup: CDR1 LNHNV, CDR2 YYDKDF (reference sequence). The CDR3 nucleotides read TGTGCCACCAGCAGACGGGGGGAGAGCACAGATACGCAGTATTTT. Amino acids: CATSRRGESTDTQYF.

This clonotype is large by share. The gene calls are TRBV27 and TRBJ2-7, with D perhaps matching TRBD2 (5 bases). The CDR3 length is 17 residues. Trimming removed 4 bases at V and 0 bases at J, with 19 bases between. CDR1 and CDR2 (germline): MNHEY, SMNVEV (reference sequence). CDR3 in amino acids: CASSSLLMTGSSYEQYF. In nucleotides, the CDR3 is TGTGCCAGCAGTTCCCTCCTCATGACGGGGAGCTCCTACGAGCAGTACTTC.

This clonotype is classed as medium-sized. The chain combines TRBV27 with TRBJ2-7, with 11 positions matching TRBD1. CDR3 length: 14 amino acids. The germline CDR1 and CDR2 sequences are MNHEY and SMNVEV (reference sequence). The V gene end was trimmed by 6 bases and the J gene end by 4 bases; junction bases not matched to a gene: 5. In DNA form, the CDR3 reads TGTGCCAGCAGCTGGGGACAGGGGGGTTACGAGCAGTACTTC. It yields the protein CASSWGQGGYEQYF.

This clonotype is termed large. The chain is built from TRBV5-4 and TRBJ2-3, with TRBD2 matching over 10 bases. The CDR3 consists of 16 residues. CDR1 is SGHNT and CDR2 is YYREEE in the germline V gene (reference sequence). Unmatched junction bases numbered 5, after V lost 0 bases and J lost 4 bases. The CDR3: CASSLVERGGPDTQYF. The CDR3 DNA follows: TGTGCCAGCAGCTTGGTAGAGCGGGGGGGCCCAGATACGCAGTATTTT.